This paragraph reports one T cell receptor (beta chain). Its cognate antigen is unknown. TCRdb keeps only in-frame clones here, not all; method: immunoSEQ multiplex PCR. This table has roughly 150,000 clones, about 91% appearing once. This sample was taken from a study of T cell responses to AZD1222 COVID-19 vaccine. General observations from the study: Every sample of the repertoires postdated the peak T cell response. Reportedly, nearly half the spike-specific TCRs target unmutated variant regions. Vaccine-associated CD4 TCRs spanned spike, dominant at 160-218 and 743-854.

The CDR3 extends over 17 amino acids. Trimming took off 2 bases at V and 2 bases at J, with 14 bases between the two ends. The germline V gene encodes CDR1 SGHRS and CDR2 YFSETQ. V usage is TRBV5-1 and J usage is TRBJ2-6, with D perhaps matching TRBD2 (7 bases). The source is an adult in good health. Sequencing used peripheral blood, obtained on day 0 of AZD1222 vaccination. CDR3 DNA: TGCGCCAGCAGCTTAAGGCGGGGGCAGGCTGGGGCCAACGTCCTGACTTTC. It specifies CASSLRRGQAGANVLTF.